The 5 T cell receptor beta chains in this list originate from one sample, sequenced in a study of cytomegalovirus exposure and HLA in healthy donors (dated by TCRdb to the late 2010s). The protocol used for the library was the immunoSEQ multiplex PCR assay. For the multiplex PCR, a mixture combining 60 forward primers for TCR Vbeta segments and 13 reverse primers for TCR Jbeta segments was used. TCRdb's version of the immuneACCESS table is confined to in-frame rearrangements and falls short of the full clone set. An unresolved V gene accounts for under half of the shortfall where checked; the remainder is of unknown origin. The sample table holds 110,000 or so clones, of which 74% were seen once. The ten largest account for about 2% of the sample. The sample consisted of PBMCs. The source is a human donor in good health.

This rearrangement joins TRBV5-8 to TRBJ1-2; D is undetermined. This CDR3 has 11 amino acids. Germline CDR1 SGHTS, CDR2 YDEGEE. V was pared by 4 bases and J by 8 bases, with 9 bases between. The CDR3 region has the DNA TGTGCCAGCAGCGCGAGCTACGGCTACACCTTC. This codes for CASSASYGYTF.

The chain combines TRBV27 with TRBJ1-2; D is possibly TRBD1 (6 bases). The CDR3 is 13 amino acids. The ends were cut back, 5 bases at V and 8 bases at J, with 15 bases in the middle. Germline V gives CDR1 MNHEY, CDR2 SMNVEV (reference sequence). Here the CDR3 reads CASSEKRGNGYTF. The CDR3 region has the DNA TGTGCCAGCAGTGAAAAAAGGGGGAACGGCTACACCTTC.

This clone was seen a handful of times. This chain joins TRBV6-1 and TRBJ1-1; maybe TRBD1 (5 bases). Germline V gene sequence: CDR1 MNHNS, CDR2 SASEGT. The CDR3 consists of 13 residues. Trimming left V 3 bases short and J 5 bases short, with 10 bases between. The CDR3 loop reads CASSDRVRTEAFF. The CDR3, as DNA: TGTGCCAGCAGTGACAGGGTTAGGACTGAAGCTTTCTTT.

The chain recombines TRBV5-1 with TRBJ2-5, with D perhaps matching TRBD1 (6 bases). The CDR3 is 17 amino acids. The germline V and J ends were trimmed by 2 bases and 4 bases, with 21 bases remaining between them. Germline V gene sequence: CDR1 SGHRS, CDR2 YFSETQ. The CDR3: CASSLAPGTPGGETQYF. The CDR3, as DNA: TGCGCCAGCAGCTTAGCCCCCGGGACACCTGGCGGAGAGACCCAGTACTTC.

This rearrangement joins TRBV7-2 to TRBJ2-2; 10 bases line up with TRBD1. The CDR3 consists of 16 residues. The trim removed 8 bases at V and 3 bases at J, leaving 9 bases unmatched. The germline V gene encodes CDR1 SGHTA and CDR2 FQGNSA. The chain's CDR3 is CASDPGTGVYTGELFF. CDR3 bases: TGTGCCAGCGACCCCGGGACAGGGGTTTACACCGGGGAGCTGTTTTTT.